This is a list of T cell receptor beta chains from one sample in a study of blood T cell repertoires in COVID-19. Produced via immunoSEQ multiplex PCR; TCRdb's table is partial and in-frame only. This table has 400,000 to 500,000 clones, about nine tenths appearing once. Sequencing was carried out using peripheral blood. Receptors originate from a young woman with active or convalescent COVID-19. CDR3s include the opening cysteine and the closing phenylalanine or tryptophan. The order of the fields is CDR3 DNA, CDR3 protein, J gene, V gene, clone size, D gene. A D gene is named only where the DNA matches it firmly. Part of the rows lack a size; the others show once, few, many or a class for expanded clones.

TGTGCCAGCAGTGAACAGGTTTACGAGCAGTACTTC | CASSEQVYEQYF | TRBJ2-7 | TRBV2 | few | -
TGTGCCAGCAAACTGACAGGGGATGGTCAGCCCCAGCATTTT | CASKLTGDGQPQHF | TRBJ1-5 | TRBV27 | - | TRBD1
TGTGGGTCCGTTAATCCTACGAACACTGAAGCTTTCTTT | CGSVNPTNTEAFF | TRBJ1-1 | TRBV28 | - | -
TGTGCCAGCAGCTCCGGAGGGTTGGCTGGGGCTGAAGCTTTCTTT | CASSSGGLAGAEAFF | TRBJ1-1 | TRBV5-6 | once | -
TGCGCCAGCAGCTTGGATATTAACACTGAAGCTTTCTTT | CASSLDINTEAFF | TRBJ1-1 | TRBV5-1 | - | -
TGTGCCAGCAGCCAACAGGGGACGGGTGAGCAGTTCTTC | CASSQQGTGEQFF | TRBJ2-1 | TRBV12-3/TRBV12-4 | - | TRBD1
TGTGCCAGCAGTGAAGCGCTGCTAGCGGGAGAGGTGTACGATACGCAGTATTTT | CASSEALLAGEVYDTQYF | TRBJ2-3 | TRBV2 | once | TRBD2
TGTGCCAGCAGTCTGACAGGGCCTGGAAACACCATATATTTT | CASSLTGPGNTIYF | TRBJ1-3 | TRBV27 | few | TRBD1
TGTGCCATCAGCGAGTCGGGACAGGGGGGTCTGGGACGGAACAATGAGCAGTTCTTC | CAISESGQGGLGRNNEQFF | TRBJ2-1 | TRBV10-3 | - | TRBD1
TGTGCCAGCAGTGAACTAAGTGGACAGGGAAGCACAGATACGCAGTATTTT | CASSELSGQGSTDTQYF | TRBJ2-3 | TRBV6-1 | - | TRBD1
TGCGCCAGCAGCTTAACGGACAGCGTGTTTGAAGCTTTCTTT | CASSLTDSVFEAFF | TRBJ1-1 | TRBV5-1 | - | -
TGCGCCAGCAGCTCGGGACAGAAAGAGACCCAGTACTTC | CASSSGQKETQYF | TRBJ2-5 | TRBV5-1 | - | TRBD1
TGTGCCAGTAGTATGGCTAGCGGGAGGGCCCTAGGTGGTAATGAGCAGTTCTTC | CASSMASGRALGGNEQFF | TRBJ2-1 | TRBV19 | - | TRBD2
TGTGCCAGCAGCCAAGATCATGGGACAGCGAACACCGGGGAGCTGTTTTTT | CASSQDHGTANTGELFF | TRBJ2-2 | TRBV3-1/TRBV3-2 | - | TRBD1
TGCGCCAGCAGCTCTAGACTAGCGGGAGGGGACGTTGGTTTT | CASSSRLAGGDVGF | TRBJ2-3 | TRBV5-1 | - | TRBD2
TGTGCCAGCAGCGATAGAGATAACAGTCCAGAGACCCAGTACTTC | CASSDRDNSPETQYF | TRBJ2-5 | TRBV7-9 | - | -
TGTGCCAGCTCAACCGGGACAGCCTACAGGCAGCCCCAGCATTTT | CASSTGTAYRQPQHF | TRBJ1-5 | TRBV18 | few | TRBD1
TGTGCCAGCAGCTTGGCGGCGGTCTATAATTCACCCCTCCACTTT | CASSLAAVYNSPLHF | TRBJ1-6 | TRBV5-6 | - | -
TGTGCCAGCAGCTTAGGGTCCGCCAGCTACGAGCAGTACTTC | CASSLGSASYEQYF | TRBJ2-7 | TRBV13 | - | -
TGTGCCAGCAGTGAAGGGGGCATTGATACGCAGTATTTT | CASSEGGIDTQYF | TRBJ2-3 | TRBV6-1 | - | -
TGTGCCAGCAGTGAAACGTCGAGCTCCTACAATGAGCAGTTCTTC | CASSETSSSYNEQFF | TRBJ2-1 | TRBV6-1 | - | -
TGTGCCACCAGTGCAGCGGGTGGAAAAGAGACCCAGTACTTC | CATSAAGGKETQYF | TRBJ2-5 | TRBV24-1 | - | -
TGCAGCGTTGGACAGGGCAGTAATGAAAAACTGTTTTTT | CSVGQGSNEKLFF | TRBJ1-4 | TRBV29-1 | - | TRBD1
TGCGCCAGCAGTTTTGACACAGGGGGCGGTGAAGCTTTCTTT | CASSFDTGGGEAFF | TRBJ1-1 | TRBV5-1 | once | TRBD1
TGCGCCAGCAGCTTCCGGGACAGCAATTACAATGAGCAGTTCTTC | CASSFRDSNYNEQFF | TRBJ2-1 | TRBV5-1 | - | TRBD1
TGTGCCAGCAGTTCGATACAGGGGGGTGGCTATGGCTACACCTTC | CASSSIQGGGYGYTF | TRBJ1-2 | TRBV6-6 | - | TRBD1
TGTGCCAGCAGCCTTTTGGGGGCAGTGAACACTGAAGCTTTCTTT | CASSLLGAVNTEAFF | TRBJ1-1 | TRBV3-1/TRBV3-2 | few | -